The next 20 T cell receptor beta chains were all read from a single sample in a study of T cell repertoires in cytomegalovirus infection. One entry per CDR3 protein results from TCRdb running MiXCR on the reads. The sample lists more than 200,000 distinct CDR3 sequences; around 8.7% were seen once. The sequencing input was PBMCs. The receptors were sampled from a human donor in good health (CMV status not recorded). Some clones in this sample may be carry-over from other donors' samples.

This clonotype was counted at least ten times. Here the CDR3 reads CASSYLGRGKQETQYF. CDR3 bases: TGTGCCAGCAGTTACTTGGGGAGGGGCAAGCAAGAGACCCAGTACTTC. The V gene is TRBV6-6, the J gene TRBJ2-5, with 7 nucleotides matching TRBD2. Germline V gene sequence: CDR1 MNHNY, CDR2 SVGAGI (reference sequence). J lost 2 bases, V lost 1 base, and 7 bases had no gene match. The CDR3 has 16 residues.

This clonotype came up many times. This chain uses TRBV7-2 with TRBJ1-4; D perhaps matches TRBD1 (6 bases). The length of the CDR3 is 16 residues. From germline, CDR1 is SGHTA and CDR2 FQGNSA. V was pared by 3 bases and J by 7 bases, with 18 bases between. Here the CDR3 reads CASSLTGPGTFEKLFF. CDR3 in DNA: TGTGCCAGCAGCTTGACAGGCCCGGGAACCTTTGAAAAACTGTTTTTT.

This clonotype was seen repeatedly, ten times or more. The CDR3 DNA is TGTGCCAGCAGTCCCCCGGGACAGGGGTATTCACCCCTCCACTTT. This sequence encodes CASSPPGQGYSPLHF. This chain uses TRBV28 with TRBJ1-6, with 10 bases identical to TRBD1. This CDR3 has 15 amino acids. Germline V gives CDR1 MDHEN, CDR2 SYDVKM. The V gene end was trimmed by 5 bases and the J gene end by 8 bases; junction bases not matched to a gene: 6.

This clonotype was found a few times. V usage is TRBV2 and J usage is TRBJ1-5; D remains unclear. V was clipped by 3 bases and J by 0 bases, with 18 bases between them. The CDR3 contains 18 residues. Germline assignment: CDR1 SNHLY and CDR2 FYNNEI. Written as DNA, the CDR3 is TGTGCCAGCAGTGATGGGCCGGGCAGACTAGATAGCAATCAGCCCCAGCATTTT. Encoded protein: CASSDGPGRLDSNQPQHF.

This clonotype was observed many times. The V gene is TRBV5-1, the J gene TRBJ2-7; 12 positions match TRBD1. The germline V gene has CDR1 SGHRS and CDR2 YFSETQ. This CDR3 contains 18 residues. V shed 0 bases, J shed 2 bases, and the junction held 9 bases outside the gene matches. CDR3 sequence reads: CASSLEGQGARGTYEQYF. The CDR3 DNA follows: TGCGCCAGCAGCTTGGAGGGACAGGGGGCGCGGGGAACCTACGAGCAGTACTTC.

This clonotype was seen repeatedly, ten times or more. CDR3 loop: CASSHGQKPGNTIYF. In DNA, the CDR3 is TGTGCCAGCAGCCACGGACAAAAACCCGGAAACACCATATATTTT. The genes are TRBV7-2 and TRBJ1-3, with D perhaps matching TRBD1 (5 bases). Between the trimmed V and J ends, which lost 5 bases and 4 bases, there was a span of 15 bases. The CDR3 length is 15 residues. Germline V gives CDR1 SGHTA, CDR2 FQGNSA.

This clonotype was seen many times. The rearrangement links TRBV6-2 or TRBV6-3 to TRBJ1-1, with a tentative D call TRBD1 (6 bases). Germline lookup yields CDR1 MNHEY and CDR2 SVGEGT. The CDR3 totals 15 residues. V lost 6 bases and J lost 5, with 19 bases in between. The CDR3: CASSPHRVEGTEAFF. The CDR3 nucleotides are TGTGCCAGCAGCCCTCACAGGGTGGAAGGGACTGAAGCTTTCTTT.

There are many counts of this clonotype. The V call is TRBV7-9, the J call TRBJ1-4; a weak D match, TRBD1 (5 bases). Looked up from germline, CDR1 is SEHNR and CDR2 is FQNEAQ (reference sequence). V shed 5 bases and J shed 5 bases, with 15 bases lying between them. The CDR3 sequence is 15 residues long. This CDR3 reads CASSPRTRLNEKLFF. In nucleotides, the CDR3 is TGTGCCAGCAGCCCCAGGACACGTCTAAATGAAAAACTGTTTTTT.

This rearrangement joins TRBV30 to TRBJ1-1; the D gene is possibly TRBD1 (6 bases). This CDR3 spans 15 amino acids. The V gene lost 5 bases and the J gene lost 1 base, with 17 bases spanning the gap. Germline V gives CDR1 GTSNPN, CDR2 SVGIG (reference sequence). CDR3 DNA sequence: TGTGCCTGGTCGAGTTGGGGGGGCAAGAACACTGAAGCTTTCTTT. As protein: CAWSSWGGKNTEAFF.

This clonotype was seen repeatedly, ten times or more. This chain connects TRBV29-1 to TRBJ2-1, with D unresolved. Per germline, CDR1 SQVTM and CDR2 ANQGSEA. This CDR3 has 14 residues. The V gene lost 6 bases and the J gene lost 4 bases, with 16 bases spanning the gap. CDR3 residues: CSVPNPRRYNEQFF. Written as DNA, the CDR3 is TGCAGCGTGCCGAATCCACGACGTTACAATGAGCAGTTCTTC.

Ten or more counts support this clonotype. The chain recombines TRBV12-3 or TRBV12-4 with TRBJ2-3, with D hard to call. The ends were cut back, 7 bases at V and 3 bases at J, with 5 bases in the middle. This CDR3 is built from 11 residues. The CDR3 protein is CASTTTDTQYF. The CDR3 DNA reads as TGTGCCAGCACCACGACAGATACGCAGTATTTT.

This clonotype was counted ten times or more. The rearrangement joins TRBV7-8 to TRBJ1-6; the match to TRBD1 covers 7 bases. The CDR3 spans 15 residues. Germline CDR1 reads SGHVS; CDR2 reads FQNEAQ. Unmatched junction bases numbered 6, after V lost 3 bases and J lost 7 bases. The CDR3 here is CASSFGTAGNSPLHF. Written as DNA, the CDR3 is TGTGCCAGCAGCTTTGGGACAGCGGGGAATTCACCCCTCCACTTT.

The V gene is TRBV4-3, the J gene TRBJ1-4; D is ambiguous. Deletions cut 1 base from V and 10 bases from J, with 19 bases between. CDR1 LGHNA and CDR2 YSLEER come from the germline V gene. CDR3 length: 16 amino acids. The CDR3 DNA follows: TGCGCCAGCAGCCAAGCTATTGGAGGCTTAGTGGGAAAACTGTTTTTT. This gives the protein CASSQAIGGLVGKLFF.

Only a few counts were recorded for this clonotype. V gene TRBV28 combines with J gene TRBJ2-3; D not resolved. CDR1 and CDR2 (germline): MDHEN, SYDVKM. The CDR3 has 11 residues. V lost 2 bases, J lost 8 bases, and 5 bases lay in between. Here the CDR3 DNA reads TGTGCCAGCAGTTTACACGGTACGCAGTATTTT. This translates into CASSLHGTQYF.

This clonotype has a count of ten or more. The chain uses TRBV28 and TRBJ1-5; TRBD1 is a possible D gene (6 bases). The CDR3 runs to 16 residues. Trimming cost V 7 bases and J 0 bases, with 16 bases left between them. Germline V CDR1 and CDR2: MDHEN, SYDVKM. The chain's CDR3 is CASNPQGRGSNQPQHF. The CDR3 nucleotides are TGTGCCAGCAACCCACAGGGTCGGGGTAGCAATCAGCCCCAGCATTTT.

This clonotype was detected many times. This chain links TRBV6-2 or TRBV6-3 with TRBJ2-7; D unresolved. The ends were cut back, 2 bases at V and 6 bases at J, with 14 bases in the middle. There are 14 residues in the CDR3. Germline V gene data show CDR1 as MNHEY and CDR2 as SVGEGT. DNA for the CDR3: TGTGCCAGCAGTTACCGAAGCTCCCGAGGCGAGCAGTACTTC. Its protein product is CASSYRSSRGEQYF.

This clonotype was seen ten or more times. The V call is TRBV7-2, the J call TRBJ2-7; 8 bases are shared with TRBD1. The CDR3 loop spans 15 amino acids. CDR1 is SGHTA, CDR2 FQGNSA, per germline. V trimming: 1 base; J trimming: 3 bases; junction bases outside the gene matches: 5. CDR3 bases: TGTGCCAGCAGCTTAGGGACAGGGCAAAACTACGAGCAGTACTTC. Amino acids: CASSLGTGQNYEQYF.

The table lists this clonotype with a few counts. This sequence joins TRBV12-3 or TRBV12-4 and TRBJ1-5; 11 positions match TRBD1. V lost 6 bases and J lost 3; bases outside the gene matches: 4. CDR3 size: 15 residues. As DNA, the CDR3 is TGTGCCAGCAGAAGGACAGGGGGCGTCAATCAGCCCCAGCATTTT. This translates into CASRRTGGVNQPQHF.

V is TRBV14 and J is TRBJ2-1; a weak D match, TRBD2 (6 bases). Germline CDR1 and CDR2: SGHDN and FVKESK. The CDR3 consists of 16 residues. V was trimmed by 0 bases and J by 3 bases, leaving 12 bases between them. In DNA form, the CDR3 reads TGTGCCAGCAGCCAAGATCGAGGGAGGATCTACAATGAGCAGTTCTTC. It encodes CASSQDRGRIYNEQFF.

This rearrangement joins TRBV28 to TRBJ1-5; possibly TRBD1 for D (6 bases). Germline V gene lookup returns CDR1 MDHEN and CDR2 SYDVKM. Trimming took 5 bases from V and 8 from J, leaving 13 bases between them. CDR3 length: 13 amino acids. The CDR3 here is CASSPGAIEPQHF. The CDR3 DNA sequence: TGTGCCAGCAGTCCGGGGGCCATCGAGCCCCAGCATTTT. Combining the CDR3 with reference TRBV28 and TRBJ1-5 gives the whole variable domain DVKVTQSSRYLVKRTGEKVFLECVQDMDHENMFWYRQDPGLGLRLIYFSYDVKMKEKGDIPEGYSVSREKKERFSLILESASTNQTSMYLCASSPGAIEPQHFGDGTRLSIL.